This TCR beta chain was captured in a study of shared clonotypes between healthy human individuals. Study-level points and caveats: The represented genetic and exposure-history diversity was limited by the small number of donors.

Naive CD8 populations comprised CD45RO-negative cells positively selected for CCR7, excluding terminally differentiated effector memory CD45RA+ cells. V lost 5 bases, J lost 3 bases, and 19 bases lay in between. The germline V gene has CDR1 SEHNR and CDR2 FQNEAQ (reference sequence). CDR3 length: 16 amino acids. Using immunoSEQ multiplex PCR, the repertoire was profiled, and TCRdb retains in-frame clones only, with some absent. The table records 1.5 million to 2.5 million clones, around 96% of them present only once. On this clone: Its antigen is still unknown.

The TCR originated in a man aged 18 to 30 in good health. J is TRBJ2-5 and V is TRBV7-9; possibly TRBD2 for D (6 bases). Sequences were obtained from naive CD8+ T cells sorted from blood. CDR3 loop: CASSPPGGTLKETQYF. CDR3 DNA sequence: TGTGCCAGCAGCCCCCCGGGCGGGACTTTAAAAGAGACCCAGTACTTC.